This TCR beta chain was documented in a study of sequential checkpoint blockade in melanoma. Clones were sequenced by immunoSEQ multiplex PCR, and TCRdb holds only the in-frame ones, with some missing. The sample records about 12,000 clones, roughly 79% being singletons. Noted treatment: randomized to nivolumab then ipilimumab (arm A) or the reverse (arm B). After removal of 7 bases from V and 2 bases from J, the junction contained 8 bases not matched to a gene. The germline V gene has CDR1 LNHDA and CDR2 SQIVND (reference sequence). There are 15 residues in the CDR3. V and J are TRBV19 and TRBJ2-7; 10 bases match TRBD1. This sequence was found in a human donor with melanoma. The starting material was CD8+ T cells sorted from blood (inferred from file names), obtained from a patient given nivolumab and ipilimumab in sequence. The DNA for the CDR3 is TGTGCCAGTACTCAGGGACAGGGGTTAACCTACGAGCAGTACTTC. Translating it yields CASTQGQGLTYEQYF.